This TCR beta chain is from a study of CXCR3-negative and CXCR3-positive naive CD8 T cells (dated by TCRdb to between 2018 and 2020). Regarding the complete study: In total, approximately 130 million TRB reads were obtained, corresponding to roughly 1.5 +/- 0.3 million reads per library. Naive subsets from about five donors and memory cells from 3 donors were included in the TRBV-TRBJ cluster analysis. Data from roughly eleven donors, pooled across two independent experiments, went into the diversity and physicochemical repertoire analyses. Findings and caveats that apply to the study as a whole: Freshly isolated PBMCs were used for most assays because CXCR3 expression partially decreased after cryopreservation. Compared with CXCR3-negative naive cells, CXCR3-positive naive cells had TRB CDR3s with higher hydrophobicity (lower Kidera factor 4), lower energy, and higher strength and volume indices. Because surface CD5, which has been linked to self-reactivity in mice, was comparable between naive subsets, TCR interaction strength was also inferred from TRB CDR3 physicochemical properties. Repertoire diversity was comparably high in both naive subsets but much lower in memory CD8+ T cells. Naive CXCR3-negative and CXCR3-positive cells from the same donor showed similar TRBV-TRBJ usage, whereas memory cells showed distinct patterns.

TCRdb names NextSeq 550 as the instrument used. The Human TCR Profiling Kit (MiLaboratory) was used to prepare UMI-labeled 5' RACE TRB cDNA libraries. The full amount of extracted RNA was used for cDNA synthesis, and the full amount of resulting cDNA was used for PCR amplification. Libraries were prepared in parallel using an identical number of PCR cycles. The original methods were these. MIGEC and MiXCR extracted about 53,000 +/- 10,000 unique UMI-labeled TRB cDNA molecules per library, requiring at least two reads per UMI. On average, approximately 40,000 +/- 10,000 functional in-frame TRB CDR3 nucleotide clonotypes lacking stop codons were found per library. After downsampling to 5000 UMI-labeled TRB molecules per sample, diversity metrics such as normalized Shannon-Wiener and Chao1 were calculated in VDJtools. VDJtools computed clonotype-size-weighted physicochemical properties of the central five CDR3 residues: interaction energy, strength, volume and Kidera factor 4. Once TCRdb had reprocessed the reads, it stored one entry per CDR3 protein sequence and supplied no DNA. TCRdb's processing, not the authors' own work, is the source of the V and J calls. This sample's records show some 130,000 distinct CDR3 sequences. Nearly 0.5% of the sample rests with the top ten.

The germline V gene encodes CDR1 MDHEN and CDR2 SYDVKM. The CDR3 runs 13 amino acids, cysteine and phenylalanine included. This entry has no DNA. On this clonotype: The clone's antigen remains unknown.

For every CD8+ T cell subset, approximately 300,000 cells were flow-sorted straight into RLT lysis buffer, and each subset was sorted in triplicate. To exclude memory contaminants, naive CD8+ T cells were stringently defined as CD45RO-CCR7+CD27+CD95-. Peripheral blood mononuclear cells were isolated from buffy coats using standard density gradient centrifugation. A FACSAria III was used to flow-sort naive CXCR3-negative and CXCR3-positive CD8+ T cells. An RNeasy Mini Kit was used to extract total RNA from the sorted cells. Sample: naive CXCR3- CD8+ T cells from blood. Taken with the paper, the label for cell subset or site translates to: CD45RO-CCR7+CD27+CD95- naive CD8+ T cells lacking CXCR3 (TNR3-). This clonotype originated in a human donor in good health. Some clones in this sample may be carry-over from other donors' samples. The sequence links TRBV28 to TRBJ2-7; as DNA is missing, the TRBD2 call by TCRdb cannot be tested. For the CDR3, the sequence is CASSLAGGYEQYF.